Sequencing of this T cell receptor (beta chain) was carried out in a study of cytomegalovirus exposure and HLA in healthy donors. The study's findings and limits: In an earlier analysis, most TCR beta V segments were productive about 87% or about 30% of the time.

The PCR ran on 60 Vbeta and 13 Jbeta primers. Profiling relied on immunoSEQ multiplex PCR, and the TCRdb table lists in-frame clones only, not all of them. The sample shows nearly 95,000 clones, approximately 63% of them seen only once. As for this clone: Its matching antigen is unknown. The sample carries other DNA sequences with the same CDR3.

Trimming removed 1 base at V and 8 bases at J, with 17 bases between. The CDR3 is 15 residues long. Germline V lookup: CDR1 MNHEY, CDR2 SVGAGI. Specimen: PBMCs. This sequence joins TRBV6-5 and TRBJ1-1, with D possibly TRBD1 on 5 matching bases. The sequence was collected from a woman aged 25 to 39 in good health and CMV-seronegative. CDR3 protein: CASSYWGVEGIEAFF. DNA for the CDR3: TGTGCCAGCAGTTACTGGGGGGTCGAGGGTATCGAAGCTTTCTTT.